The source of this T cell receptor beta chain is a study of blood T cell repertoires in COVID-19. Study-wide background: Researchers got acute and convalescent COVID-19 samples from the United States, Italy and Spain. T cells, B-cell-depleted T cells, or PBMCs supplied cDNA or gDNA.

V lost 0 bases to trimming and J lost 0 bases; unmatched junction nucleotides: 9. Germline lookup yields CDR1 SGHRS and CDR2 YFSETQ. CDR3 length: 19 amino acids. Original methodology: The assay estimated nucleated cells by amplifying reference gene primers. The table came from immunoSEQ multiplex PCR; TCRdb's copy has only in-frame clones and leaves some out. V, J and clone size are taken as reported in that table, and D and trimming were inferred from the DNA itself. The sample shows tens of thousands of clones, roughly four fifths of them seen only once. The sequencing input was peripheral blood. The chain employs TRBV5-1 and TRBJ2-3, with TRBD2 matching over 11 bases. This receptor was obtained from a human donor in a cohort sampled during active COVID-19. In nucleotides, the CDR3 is TGCGCCAGCAGCTTGGGCCCGGGACTAGCGGCTCGTAGCACAGATACGCAGTATTTT. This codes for CASSLGPGLAARSTDTQYF.